Each of the 9 T cell receptor beta chains below was sequenced from the same sample in a study of blood T cell repertoires in COVID-19. Some clones are missing from TCRdb's copy, which holds only in-frame ones; the method was immunoSEQ multiplex PCR. The data show 200,000 to 250,000 clones, almost 85% seen once. Specimen: peripheral blood. Receptors were obtained from a woman aged 40 to 50 with acute or convalescent COVID-19.

The V gene is TRBV20-1, the J gene TRBJ2-7, with TRBD1 as a possible D gene (5 bases). Per the germline V gene, CDR1 is DFQATT and CDR2 is SNEGSKA (reference sequence). This CDR3 is 12 amino acids long. V was clipped by 3 bases and J by 3 bases, with 9 bases between them. CDR3 amino acids: CSASGARYEQYF. In nucleotides, the CDR3 is TGCAGTGCTAGTGGGGCCCGCTACGAGCAGTACTTC.

The chain links TRBV30 to TRBJ2-1; tentatively, D is TRBD2 (6 bases). V was clipped by 7 bases and J by 0 bases, with 10 bases between them. Germline values: CDR1 GTSNPN, CDR2 SVGIG (reference sequence). The CDR3 length is 13 residues. CDR3 coding DNA: TGTGCCTATAGCGGAAGCTCCTACAATGAGCAGTTCTTC. It codes for CAYSGSSYNEQFF.

This chain joins TRBV6-5 and TRBJ2-3, with 12 bases that match TRBD2. V gave up 9 bases and J gave up 2 bases; unmatched junction bases: 6. Per the germline V gene, CDR1 is MNHEY and CDR2 is SVGAGI. This CDR3 region has 15 residues. CDR3 sequence: CASTRLAGDTDTQYF. CDR3 DNA: TGTGCCAGTACGAGACTAGCGGGAGACACAGATACGCAGTATTTT.

The chain recombines TRBV9 with TRBJ2-1, with TRBD2 matching over 8 bases. Germline lookup yields CDR1 SGDLS and CDR2 YYNGEE. CDR3 length equals 13 residues. The junction had 3 bases not matched to a gene; V was cut back by 0 bases and J by 10 bases. CDR3 amino acids: CASSVGTSPEQFF. The CDR3 DNA reads TGTGCCAGCAGCGTAGGGACTAGCCCCGAGCAGTTCTTC.

The V gene is TRBV4-2, the J gene TRBJ1-4; D possibly corresponds to TRBD1 (6 bases). Germline lookup yields CDR1 LGHNA and CDR2 YNFKEQ. The CDR3 is 14 amino acids. The germline V and J ends were trimmed by 5 bases and 8 bases, with 15 bases remaining between them. The CDR3 DNA follows: TGTGCCAGCAGCAAGGGGGGGCTAGGGGAAAAACTGTTTTTT. It yields the protein CASSKGGLGEKLFF.

This chain links TRBV10-3 with TRBJ2-5; 8 bases agree with TRBD2. The CDR3 is 15 amino acids. V dropped 11 bases and J dropped 4; count of bases not matched to a gene: 15. The germline CDR1 and CDR2 sequences are ENHRY and SYGVKD. CDR3 coding DNA: TGTGCCGCCACGGGGGGGGCCCGCCCCGGAGAGACCCAGTACTTC. Protein product: CAATGGARPGETQYF.

This clone was seen a single time. The J gene is TRBJ2-3, the V gene TRBV6-2 or TRBV6-3; weak D call: TRBD2 (5 bases). V gave up 4 bases and J gave up 6 bases, with 14 bases separating them. CDR1 is MNHEY, CDR2 SVGEGT, per germline. The CDR3 loop spans 14 amino acids. The CDR3: CASSWGSAADTQYF. The CDR3 region has the DNA TGTGCCAGCAGTTGGGGTAGCGCGGCCGATACGCAGTATTTT.

V gene TRBV2 combines with J gene TRBJ2-1, with a possible D match to TRBD2 (7 bases). V was cut by 8 bases and J by 2 bases, with 16 bases left in between. Germline loops: CDR1 SNHLY, CDR2 FYNNEI. This CDR3 is built from 15 residues. The CDR3 region has the DNA TGTGCCAGCGGCGACACAGGGACTACCTACAATGAGCAGTTCTTC. Protein sequence: CASGDTGTTYNEQFF.

The chain links TRBV12-5 to TRBJ2-3; 7 bases are shared with TRBD1. The germline V gene has CDR1 LGHNT and CDR2 FRNRAP. V gave up 4 bases and J gave up 3 bases; unmatched junction bases: 10. CDR3 length equals 16 residues. The DNA of the CDR3 is TGTGCTAGTGGTTCGTCTGGGCCAGGGGGAACAGATACGCAGTATTTT. Encoded protein: CASGSSGPGGTDTQYF.